What follows are 5 T cell receptor beta chains derived from one specimen sequenced in a study of T cells in Graves' hyperthyroidism and ophthalmopathy. TCR beta CDR3 region amplification was performed from RNA transcripts. A first-round RT-PCR of the TCR CDR3 used the HTBI primer set. TCRdb fed the multiplex PCR reads into MiXCR, producing one record per CDR3 protein. The data show roughly 130,000 distinct CDR3 sequences, roughly 23% seen once. Sequenced material: blood. Receptors were obtained from a woman aged 45-60 years with Graves' hyperthyroidism that later progressed to Graves' ophthalmopathy.

This clonotype came up many times. The rearrangement uses TRBV10-3 and TRBJ1-5; the D gene is possibly TRBD1 (5 bases). The V and J ends lost 3 bases and 7 bases respectively, with 13 bases between them. Germline CDR1 and CDR2: ENHRY and SYGVKD. The CDR3 contains 14 residues. The CDR3: CAISDPPKGQPQHF. The CDR3 coding sequence is TGTGCCATCAGTGATCCCCCGAAGGGGCAGCCCCAGCATTTT.

CDR3 sequence reads: CASSPIWGAEAFF. In DNA, the CDR3 is TGTGCCAGCTCACCGATCTGGGGGGCTGAAGCTTTCTTT. V is TRBV18 and J is TRBJ1-1; tentatively, D is TRBD1 (5 bases). Germline CDR1 KGHSH, CDR2 LQKENI. The CDR3 loop spans 13 amino acids. V lost 3 bases, J lost 6 bases, and 11 bases lay in between. The full variable domain, its missing parts supplied by reference TRBV18 and TRBJ1-1, is NAGVMQNPRHLVRRRGQEARLRCSPMKGHSHVYWYRQLPEEGLKFMVYLQKENIIDESGMPKERFSAEFPKEGPSILRIQQVVRGDSAAYFCASSPIWGAEAFFGQGTRLTVV.

Ten or more counts support this clonotype. The chain recombines TRBV2 with TRBJ1-5, with 9 bases matching TRBD1. In germline, CDR1 is SNHLY, CDR2 FYNNEI. J lost 4 bases, V lost 7 bases, and 5 bases had no gene match. The CDR3 has 14 residues. The CDR3 is CASTGQGPNQPQHF. CDR3 nucleotides: TGTGCCAGCACGGGACAGGGACCTAATCAGCCCCAGCATTTT.

The rearrangement uses TRBV7-2 and TRBJ2-7; 8 positions match TRBD2. In germline, CDR1 is SGHTA, CDR2 FQGNSA. With 6 bases clipped from V and 7 bases from J, the junction kept 11 bases outside the gene matches. This CDR3 contains 14 residues. CDR3 nucleotide sequence: TGTGCCAGCAGTCCCCTACGACTAGCGTGGGAGCAGTACTTC. Translation gives CASSPLRLAWEQYF.

This clonotype was observed a few times. The V call is TRBV18, the J call TRBJ1-3; 9 positions agree with TRBD1. CDR1 is KGHSH and CDR2 is LQKENI in the germline V gene. V gave up 3 bases and J gave up 9 bases; unmatched junction bases: 6. The CDR3 covers 14 residues. CDR3 DNA: TGTGCCAGCTCACCGGGACAGGGCGTCGGCACCATATATTTT. This encodes CASSPGQGVGTIYF.